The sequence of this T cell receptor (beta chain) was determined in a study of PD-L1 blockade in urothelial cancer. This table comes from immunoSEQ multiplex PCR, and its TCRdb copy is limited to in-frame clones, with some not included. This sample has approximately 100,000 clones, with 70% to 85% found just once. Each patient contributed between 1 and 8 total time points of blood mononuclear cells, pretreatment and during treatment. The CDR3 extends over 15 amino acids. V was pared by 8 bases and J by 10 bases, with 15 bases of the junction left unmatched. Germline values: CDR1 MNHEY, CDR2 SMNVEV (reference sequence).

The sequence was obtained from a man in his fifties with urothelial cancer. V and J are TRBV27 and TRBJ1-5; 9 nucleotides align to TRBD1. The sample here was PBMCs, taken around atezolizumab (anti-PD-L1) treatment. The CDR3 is CASASQNRGRFPQHF. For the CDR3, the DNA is TGTGCCAGCGCCTCCCAGAACAGGGGGCGATTCCCCCAGCATTTT.